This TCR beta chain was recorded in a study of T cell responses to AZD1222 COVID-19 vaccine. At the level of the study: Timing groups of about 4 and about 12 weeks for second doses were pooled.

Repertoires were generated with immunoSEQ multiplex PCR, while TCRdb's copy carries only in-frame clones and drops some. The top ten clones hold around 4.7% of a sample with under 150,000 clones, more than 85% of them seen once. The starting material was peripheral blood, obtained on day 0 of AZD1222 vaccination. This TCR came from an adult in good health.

The DNA for the CDR3 is TGTGCCATCATGGCGGGAGGGCCTGGGGAGCAGTACTTC. As protein: CAIMAGGPGEQYF. The rearrangement joins TRBV10-3 to TRBJ2-7; 9 bases fit TRBD2. This CDR3 comprises 13 residues. Germline CDR1 and CDR2: ENHRY and SYGVKD. Trimming cost V 7 bases and J 7 bases; bases outside gene matches: 8.